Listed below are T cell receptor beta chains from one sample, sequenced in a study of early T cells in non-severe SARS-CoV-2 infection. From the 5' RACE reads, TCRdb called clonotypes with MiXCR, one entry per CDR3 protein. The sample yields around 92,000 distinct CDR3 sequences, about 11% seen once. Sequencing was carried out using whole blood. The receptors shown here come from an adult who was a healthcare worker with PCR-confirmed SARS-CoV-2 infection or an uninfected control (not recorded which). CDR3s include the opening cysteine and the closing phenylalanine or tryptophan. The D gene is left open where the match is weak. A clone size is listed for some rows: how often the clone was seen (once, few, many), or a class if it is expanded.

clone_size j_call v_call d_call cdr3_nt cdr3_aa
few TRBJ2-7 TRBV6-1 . TGTGCCAGCAGCCTGTATCGGGACGAGCAGTACTTC CASSLYRDEQYF
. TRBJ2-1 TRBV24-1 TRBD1 TGTGCCACCAGTGATCGTCCCGGGACAGGGATCGATGAGCAGTTCTTC CATSDRPGTGIDEQFF
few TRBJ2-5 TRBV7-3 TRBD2 TGTGCCAGCAGCAAAGCGGGAGGGGGAGAGACCCAGTACTTC CASSKAGGGETQYF
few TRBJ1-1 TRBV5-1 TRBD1 TGCGCCAGCAGCTCAGGGACAGGAGCGAACACTGAAGCTTTCTTT CASSSGTGANTEAFF
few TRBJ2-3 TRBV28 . TGTGCCGGGAGGGGACATAGCACAGATACGCAGTATTTT CAGRGHSTDTQYF
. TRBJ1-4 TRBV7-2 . TGTGCCAGCAGCTTAGGGCGGCGGGCTAATGAAAAACTGTTTTTT CASSLGRRANEKLFF
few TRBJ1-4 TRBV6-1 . TGTGCCAGCAGCCCAGGACCGGCAACTAATGAAAAACTGTTTTTT CASSPGPATNEKLFF
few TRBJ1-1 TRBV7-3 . TGTGCCAGCAGCCAAATGGGTTATAGCTACACTGAAGCTTTCTTT CASSQMGYSYTEAFF
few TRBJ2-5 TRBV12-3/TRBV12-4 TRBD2 TGTGCCAGCAGTTCATATAGCGGGAGTCAGGAGACCCAGTACTTC CASSSYSGSQETQYF
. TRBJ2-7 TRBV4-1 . TGCGCCAGCAACCAGGGGAACCGGGGCCCCATTAACGAGCAGTACTTC CASNQGNRGPINEQYF
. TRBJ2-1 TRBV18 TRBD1 TGTGCCAGCTCACCACTGGGACAGGGCGAGCAGTTCTTC CASSPLGQGEQFF
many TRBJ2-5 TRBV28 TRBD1 TGTGCCAGCAGCCCCGACAGGGGTATGACCCAGTACTTC CASSPDRGMTQYF
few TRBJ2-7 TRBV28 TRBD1 TGTGCCAGCAGTCGGGGGGACAGGGGACACGAGCAGTACTTC CASSRGDRGHEQYF
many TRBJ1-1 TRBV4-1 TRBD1 TGCGCCAGCAGCCCCTTCGGACAGGGGGTTCGAGGAACTGAAGCTTTCTTT CASSPFGQGVRGTEAFF
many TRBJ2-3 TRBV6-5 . TGTGCCAGCAGTTACAGGACGGTGGAAGATACGCAGTATTTT CASSYRTVEDTQYF
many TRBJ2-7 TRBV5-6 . TGTGCCAGCAGCCTCCCGGGCGGCTACGAGCAGTACTTC CASSLPGGYEQYF
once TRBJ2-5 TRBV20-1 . TGCAGTGCCGCGACTAGTTCCCTTAGCATGCAAGAGACCCAGTACTTC CSAATSSLSMQETQYF
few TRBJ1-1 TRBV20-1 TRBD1 TGCAGTGCTAGAGTTACAGGGGGCGCAGAAGCTTTCTTT CSARVTGGAEAFF
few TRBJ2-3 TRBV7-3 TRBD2 TGTGCCAGCAGCCCGCGACTAGCGGGACAGGATACGCAGTATTTT CASSPRLAGQDTQYF
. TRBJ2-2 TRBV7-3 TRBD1 TGTGCCAGCAGCTTAGTCGGGACAGGGGATTTGAACACCGGGGAGCTGTTTTTT CASSLVGTGDLNTGELFF
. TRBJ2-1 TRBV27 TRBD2 TGTGCCAGCAGTTCCATAGGACTAGCGGGAGTTCTCAATGAGCAGTTCTTC CASSSIGLAGVLNEQFF
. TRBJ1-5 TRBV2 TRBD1 TGTGCCAGCAGTAGAATGGACAGGGGCAATCAGCCCCAGCATTTT CASSRMDRGNQPQHF
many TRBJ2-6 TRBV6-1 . TGTGCCAGCAGTACAGCCGGCGGAGGGGCCAACGTCCTGACTTTC CASSTAGGGANVLTF
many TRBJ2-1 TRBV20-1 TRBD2 TGCAGTGCTAGAGGCGGGAGCACCAACAATGAGCAGTTCTTC CSARGGSTNNEQFF
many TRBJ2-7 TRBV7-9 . TGTGCCAGCAGCTTAGGGCAGGGGAGTTCACTCTACGAGCAGTACTTC CASSLGQGSSLYEQYF
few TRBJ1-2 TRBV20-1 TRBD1 TGCAGTGCCCTATCCCCCGGAACAGGGGGCGTCTATGGCTACACCTTC CSALSPGTGGVYGYTF
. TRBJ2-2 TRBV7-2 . TGTGCCAGCAGTTTAACCCAGAACACCGGGGAGCTGTTTTTT CASSLTQNTGELFF
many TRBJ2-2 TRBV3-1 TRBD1 TGTGCCAGCAGCCATACAGGGGTTGACACCGGGGAGCTGTTTTTT CASSHTGVDTGELFF
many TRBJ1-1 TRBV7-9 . TGTGCCAGCAGCATCAGGGGATCGACTGAAGCTTTCTTT CASSIRGSTEAFF
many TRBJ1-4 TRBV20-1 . TGCAGTGCTAGAGAGGGAACAACTAATGAAAAACTGTTTTTT CSAREGTTNEKLFF
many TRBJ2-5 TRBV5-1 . TGCGCCAGCAGCTATTCGATTGGAGCTCAAGAGACCCAGTACTTC CASSYSIGAQETQYF
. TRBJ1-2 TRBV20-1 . TGCAGTGGATTTGGGGCTAGTGACTATGGCTACACCTTC CSGFGASDYGYTF
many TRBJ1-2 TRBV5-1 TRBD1 TGCGCCAGCAGCGGGGGACAGGCTAACTATGGCTACACCTTC CASSGGQANYGYTF
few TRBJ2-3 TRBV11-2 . TGTGCCAGCAGCTTAGATAGGCACTCTACACTGGGGAACACAGATACGCAGTATTTT CASSLDRHSTLGNTDTQYF
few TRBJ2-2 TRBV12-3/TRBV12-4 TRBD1 TGTGCCAGCAGAACAGGGGAGTGGACCGGGGAGCTGTTTTTT CASRTGEWTGELFF
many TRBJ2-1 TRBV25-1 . TGTGCCAGCATCGCGAACAGAATCAACAATGAGCAGTTCTTC CASIANRINNEQFF
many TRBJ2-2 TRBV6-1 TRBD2 TGTGCCAGCTCTTGGCTAGCGGAGGCCACCGGGGAGCTGTTTTTT CASSWLAEATGELFF